These 10 T cell receptor beta chains were all obtained from the same sample, sequenced in a study of cytomegalovirus exposure and HLA in healthy donors. PCR used 60 Vbeta primers and 13 Jbeta primers. TCRdb keeps only in-frame clones here, not all; method: immunoSEQ multiplex PCR. In total, the table holds approximately 58,000 clones. The specimen was PBMCs. The receptors here all came from a man aged 30 to 45 in good health and CMV-seropositive.

The J gene is TRBJ1-3, the V gene TRBV7-8; D uncertain. Germline CDR1 reads SGHVS; CDR2 reads FQNEAQ. This CDR3 spans 16 amino acids. V lost 2 bases, J lost 0 bases, and 11 bases lay in between. In DNA form, the CDR3 reads TGTGCCAGCAGCTTATTACTAGGGAACTCTGGAAACACCATATATTTT. It is translated as CASSLLLGNSGNTIYF.

The chain recombines TRBV30 with TRBJ1-2; tentative D call: TRBD1 (5 bases). The V end was cut by 0 bases, the J end by 5 bases, with 10 bases between. The CDR3 consists of 13 residues. The germline CDR1 and CDR2 sequences are GTSNPN and SVGIG (reference sequence). The DNA of the CDR3 is TGTGCCTGGAGTGTAGGGCAGGGTTATGGCTACACCTTC. Protein: CAWSVGQGYGYTF.

The V gene is TRBV20-1, the J gene TRBJ1-1, with unresolved D. Per the germline V gene, CDR1 is DFQATT and CDR2 is SNEGSKA (reference sequence). There are 11 residues in the CDR3. V was cut by 6 bases and J by 1 base, with 6 bases left in between. The CDR3 nucleotides are TGCAGTGCGCGGAAGAACACTGAAGCTTTCTTT. Protein sequence: CSARKNTEAFF.

The chain carries TRBV6-1 and TRBJ2-7; tentative D call: TRBD1 (6 bases). The germline V gene has CDR1 MNHNS and CDR2 SASEGT. V lost 6 bases to trimming and J lost 6 bases, with 21 bases between them. The CDR3 covers 15 residues. The CDR3 nucleotides read TGTGCCAGCAGAACGACAGGCGAAAACGCCTGCGAGCAGTACTTC. Amino acid sequence: CASRTTGENACEQYF.

This chain connects TRBV19 to TRBJ1-2; 11 bases line up with TRBD1. The V and J ends lost 2 bases and 4 bases, in that order; junction bases with no gene match: 9. The CDR3 extends over 17 amino acids. The germline V gene has CDR1 LNHDA and CDR2 SQIVND (reference sequence). This CDR3 is CASSISGQGVPGYGYTF. In DNA, the CDR3 is TGTGCCAGTAGTATATCGGGACAGGGGGTGCCGGGCTATGGCTACACCTTC.

The chain uses TRBV5-4 and TRBJ2-5, with D tentatively TRBD1 (6 bases). Trimming took 5 bases from V and 3 from J, leaving 14 bases between them. The CDR3 consists of 14 residues. Germline loops: CDR1 SGHNT, CDR2 YYREEE (reference sequence). The CDR3 sequence: CASSSKTGEETQYF. For the CDR3, the DNA is TGTGCCAGCAGTTCTAAGACAGGAGAAGAGACCCAGTACTTC.

The V gene is TRBV2, the J gene TRBJ2-3, with D possibly being TRBD2 (5 bases). V was shortened by 6 bases and J by 2 bases, with 12 bases between the two germline ends. CDR1 is SNHLY, CDR2 FYNNEI, per germline. There are 14 residues in the CDR3. The DNA for the CDR3 is TGTGCCAGCAGGAGGGAAGGGCCCACAGATACGCAGTATTTT. This codes for CASRREGPTDTQYF.

This chain links TRBV5-6 with TRBJ2-1, with 14 bases matching TRBD2. The CDR3 spans 15 residues. The V gene end was trimmed by 3 bases and the J gene end by 5 bases; junction bases not matched to a gene: 1. CDR1 and CDR2 from the germline V gene are SGHDT and YYEEEE. CDR3 DNA sequence: TGTGCCAGCAGCTCGGGACTAGCGGGGGACAATGAGCAGTTCTTC. Encoded protein: CASSSGLAGDNEQFF.

The chain employs TRBV18 and TRBJ1-2; D might be TRBD1 (5 bases). The CDR3 sequence is 12 residues long. V dropped 4 bases and J dropped 10 bases, with 13 bases sitting between them. The germline V gene encodes CDR1 KGHSH and CDR2 LQKENI. DNA for the CDR3: TGTGCCAGCTCACTCTATTTGACAGACTACACCTTC. Its protein product is CASSLYLTDYTF.

The chain is built from TRBV5-4 and TRBJ1-6, with D uncertain. The ends were cut back, 4 bases at V and 9 bases at J, with 11 bases in the middle. The germline CDR1 and CDR2 sequences are SGHNT and YYREEE (reference sequence). The CDR3 spans 13 residues. The CDR3 DNA sequence: TGTGCCAGCAGCCTGAGGGAGGCTTCACCCCTCCACTTT. It specifies CASSLREASPLHF.